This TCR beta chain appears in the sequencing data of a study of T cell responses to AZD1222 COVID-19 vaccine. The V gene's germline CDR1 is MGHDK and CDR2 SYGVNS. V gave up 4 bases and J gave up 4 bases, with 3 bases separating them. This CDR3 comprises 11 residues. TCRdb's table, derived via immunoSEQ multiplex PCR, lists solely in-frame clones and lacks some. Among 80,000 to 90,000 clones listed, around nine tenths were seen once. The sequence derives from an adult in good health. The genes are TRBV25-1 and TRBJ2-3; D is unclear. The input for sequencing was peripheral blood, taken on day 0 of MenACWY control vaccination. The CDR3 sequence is CASSVADTQYF. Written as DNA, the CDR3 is TGTGCCAGCAGTGTAGCAGATACGCAGTATTTT.